This TCR beta chain comes out of a study of blood T cell repertoires in COVID-19. Across the study: Samples came from the United States, Italy and Spain, spanning acute and convalescent COVID-19.

The CDR3 runs 15 residues. The ends were cut back, 1 base at V and 1 base at J, with 11 bases in the middle. Method: immunoSEQ multiplex PCR; TCRdb's copy keeps in-frame clones and lacks some. The sample carries 200,000 to 300,000 clones, more than 80% recorded once. The sequence was obtained from a woman of 80 years or more with COVID-19, enrolled during active disease. The specimen was peripheral blood. The gene calls are TRBV23-1 and TRBJ2-7, with a weak D call TRBD1 (5 bases). TRBV23-1 is placed among ORFs of uncertain function. The CDR3 DNA reads TGCGCCAGCAGTCAATTGGCAGGGCGATCCTACGAGCAGTACTTC. This sequence encodes CASSQLAGRSYEQYF.